The present T cell receptor beta chain was sequenced within a study of CD4 T cells in relation to SARS-CoV-2 and coronaviruses. Study findings and constraints: This crossreactivity analysis covered spike protein alone, no other viral proteins. Samples before the pandemic and after infection were not matched within any donor.

Deep TCR-beta sequencing used DNA from uncultured naive and memory CD4+ T cells. Repertoires were generated with immunoSEQ multiplex PCR, while TCRdb's copy carries only in-frame clones and drops some. The table shows approximately 50,000 clones, with around 92% occurring only once. Comment on this clone: The antigen is unknown.

Naive and memory CD4+ T cells came from enriched cryopreserved PBMCs. The source is an adult with COVID-19. Sequencing was done on a sample of naive CD4+ T cells from PBMCs. The subset denotes: naive CD4+ T cells isolated by negative enrichment.

The CDR3 loop reads CASSNDQPGQGRHNEQFF. The CDR3 DNA reads as TGTGCCAGTAGTAATGACCAACCCGGACAGGGGCGACACAATGAGCAGTTCTTC. This chain connects TRBV19 to TRBJ2-1; 9 positions match TRBD1. The CDR3 runs to 18 residues. Trimming removed 4 bases from V and 5 bases from J; junction bases left unmatched: 15. Germline V gives CDR1 LNHDA, CDR2 SQIVND (reference sequence).